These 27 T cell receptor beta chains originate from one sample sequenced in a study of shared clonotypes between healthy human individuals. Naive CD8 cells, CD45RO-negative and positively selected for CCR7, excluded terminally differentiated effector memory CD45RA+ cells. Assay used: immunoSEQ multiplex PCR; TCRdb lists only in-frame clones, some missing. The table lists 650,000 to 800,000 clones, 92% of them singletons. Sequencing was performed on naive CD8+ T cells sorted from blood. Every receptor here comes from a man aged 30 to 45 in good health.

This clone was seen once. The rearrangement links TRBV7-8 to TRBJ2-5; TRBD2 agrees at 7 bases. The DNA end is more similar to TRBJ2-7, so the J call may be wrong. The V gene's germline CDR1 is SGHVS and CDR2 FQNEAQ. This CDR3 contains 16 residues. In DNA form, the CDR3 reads TGTGCCAGCAGCCCCTCCGGTCGCGGGAGCTCCTACGAGCAGTACTTC. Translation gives CASSPSGRGSSYEQYF.

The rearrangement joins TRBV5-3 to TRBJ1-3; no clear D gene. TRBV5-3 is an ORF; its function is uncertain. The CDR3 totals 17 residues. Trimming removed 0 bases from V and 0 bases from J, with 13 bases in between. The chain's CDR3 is CARSLGPWGNSGNTIYF. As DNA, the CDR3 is TGTGCCAGAAGCTTGGGTCCATGGGGAAACTCTGGAAACACCATATATTTT.

The CDR3 DNA follows: TGTGCCAGCAGCTTTGGACAGGGAGGTTCACCCCTCCACTTT. Its protein product is CASSFGQGGSPLHF. The chain employs TRBV7-9 and TRBJ1-6; TRBD1 aligns across 8 bases. The J segment lost 9 bases and the V segment lost 3 bases, leaving 4 bases of the junction unmatched. This CDR3 is built from 14 residues. From germline, CDR1 is SEHNR and CDR2 FQNEAQ (reference sequence).

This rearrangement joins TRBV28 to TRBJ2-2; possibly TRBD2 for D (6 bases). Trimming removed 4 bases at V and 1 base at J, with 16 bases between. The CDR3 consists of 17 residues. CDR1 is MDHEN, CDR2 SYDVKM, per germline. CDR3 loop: CASSSGEAHKNTGELFF. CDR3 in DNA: TGTGCCAGCAGTTCCGGGGAGGCCCATAAGAACACCGGGGAGCTGTTTTTT.

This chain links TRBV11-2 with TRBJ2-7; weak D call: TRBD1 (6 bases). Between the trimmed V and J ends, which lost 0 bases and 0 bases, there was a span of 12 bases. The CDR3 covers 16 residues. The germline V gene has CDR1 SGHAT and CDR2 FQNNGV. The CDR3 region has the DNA TGTGCCAGCAGCTTAGAAGCAGGGGTAAGCTCCTACGAGCAGTACTTC. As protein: CASSLEAGVSSYEQYF.

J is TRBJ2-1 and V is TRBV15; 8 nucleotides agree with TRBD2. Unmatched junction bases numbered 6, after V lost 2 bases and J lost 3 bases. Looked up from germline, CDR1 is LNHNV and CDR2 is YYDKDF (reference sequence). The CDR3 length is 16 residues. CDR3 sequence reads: CATSRYSGTSYNEQFF. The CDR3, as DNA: TGTGCCACCAGCAGATATTCCGGGACTAGCTACAATGAGCAGTTCTTC.

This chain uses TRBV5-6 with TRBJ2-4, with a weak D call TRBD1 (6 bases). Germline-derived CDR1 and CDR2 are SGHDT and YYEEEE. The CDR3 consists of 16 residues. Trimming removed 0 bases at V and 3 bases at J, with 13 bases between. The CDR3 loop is CASSLAQGVDKNIQYF. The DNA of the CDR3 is TGTGCCAGCAGCTTGGCACAGGGAGTGGACAAAAACATTCAGTACTTC. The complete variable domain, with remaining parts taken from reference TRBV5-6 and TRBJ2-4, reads DAGVTQSPTHLIKTRGQQVTLRCSPKSGHDTVSWYQQALGQGPQFIFQYYEEEERQRGNFPDRFSGHQFPNYSSELNVNALLLGDSALYLCASSLAQGVDKNIQYFGAGTRLSVL.

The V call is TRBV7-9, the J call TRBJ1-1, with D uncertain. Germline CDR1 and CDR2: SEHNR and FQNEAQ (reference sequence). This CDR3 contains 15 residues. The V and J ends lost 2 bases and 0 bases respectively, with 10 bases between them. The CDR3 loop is CASSLLTGMNTEAFF. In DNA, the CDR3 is TGTGCCAGCAGCTTACTAACCGGGATGAACACTGAAGCTTTCTTT.

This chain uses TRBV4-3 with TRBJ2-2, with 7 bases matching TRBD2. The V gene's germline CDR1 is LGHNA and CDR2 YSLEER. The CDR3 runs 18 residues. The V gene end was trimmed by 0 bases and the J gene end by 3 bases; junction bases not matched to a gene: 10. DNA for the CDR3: TGCGCCAGCAGCCAAGATTGGGAGGGCGTTTTGGACACCGGGGAGCTGTTTTTT. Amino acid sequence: CASSQDWEGVLDTGELFF.

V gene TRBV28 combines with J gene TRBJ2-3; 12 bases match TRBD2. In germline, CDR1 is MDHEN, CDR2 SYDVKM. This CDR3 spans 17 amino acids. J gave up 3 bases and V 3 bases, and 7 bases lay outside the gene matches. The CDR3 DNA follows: TGTGCCAGCAGTTTCCTGGCTAGCGGGAGGGCAACAGATACGCAGTATTTT. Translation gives CASSFLASGRATDTQYF.

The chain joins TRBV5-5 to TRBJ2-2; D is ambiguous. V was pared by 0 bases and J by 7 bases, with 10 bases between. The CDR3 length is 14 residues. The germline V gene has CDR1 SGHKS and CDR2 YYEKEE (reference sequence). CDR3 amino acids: CASSLVTGGGELFF. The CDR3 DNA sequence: TGTGCCAGCAGCTTGGTAACCGGTGGCGGGGAGCTGTTTTTT.

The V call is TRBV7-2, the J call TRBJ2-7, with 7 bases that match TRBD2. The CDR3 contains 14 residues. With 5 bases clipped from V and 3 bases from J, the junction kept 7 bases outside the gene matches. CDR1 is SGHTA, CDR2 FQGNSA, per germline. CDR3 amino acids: CASSPGVAGYEQYF. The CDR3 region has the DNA TGTGCCAGCAGCCCCGGGGTAGCGGGCTACGAGCAGTACTTC.

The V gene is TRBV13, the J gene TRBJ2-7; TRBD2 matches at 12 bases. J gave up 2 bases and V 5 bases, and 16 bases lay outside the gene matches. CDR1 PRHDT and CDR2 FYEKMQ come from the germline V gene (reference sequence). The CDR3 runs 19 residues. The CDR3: CASSRGLAGFQNLAYEQYF. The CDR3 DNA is TGTGCCAGCAGCAGAGGACTAGCGGGATTCCAAAACTTAGCCTACGAGCAGTACTTC.

CDR3: CASSFRGNQETQYF. The CDR3 bases are TGTGCCAGCAGTTTTCGGGGTAACCAAGAGACCCAGTACTTC. The chain is built from TRBV27 and TRBJ2-5, with D possibly TRBD2 on 5 matching bases. CDR1 and CDR2 (germline): MNHEY, SMNVEV (reference sequence). The CDR3 runs 14 residues. Between the trimmed V and J ends, which lost 3 bases and 0 bases, there was a span of 8 bases.

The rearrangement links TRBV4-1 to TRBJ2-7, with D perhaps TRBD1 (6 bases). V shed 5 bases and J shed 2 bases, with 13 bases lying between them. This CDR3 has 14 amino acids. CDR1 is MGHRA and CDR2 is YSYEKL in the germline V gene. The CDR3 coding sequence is TGCGCCAGCAGCTTCCGGGACAAACCCTACGAGCAGTACTTC. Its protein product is CASSFRDKPYEQYF.

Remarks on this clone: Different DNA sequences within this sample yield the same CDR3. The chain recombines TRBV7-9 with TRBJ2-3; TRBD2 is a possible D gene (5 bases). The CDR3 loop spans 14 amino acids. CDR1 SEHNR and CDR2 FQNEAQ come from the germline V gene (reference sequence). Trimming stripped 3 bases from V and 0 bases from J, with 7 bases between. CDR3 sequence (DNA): TGTGCCAGCAGCTTTAGAGGGAGCACAGATACGCAGTATTTT. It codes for CASSFRGSTDTQYF.

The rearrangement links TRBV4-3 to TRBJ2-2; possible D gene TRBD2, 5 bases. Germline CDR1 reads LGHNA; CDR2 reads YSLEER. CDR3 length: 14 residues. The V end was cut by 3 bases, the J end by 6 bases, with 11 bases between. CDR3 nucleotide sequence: TGCGCCAGCAGCCACCAAGCGGTCGCCGGGGAGCTGTTTTTT. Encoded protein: CASSHQAVAGELFF.

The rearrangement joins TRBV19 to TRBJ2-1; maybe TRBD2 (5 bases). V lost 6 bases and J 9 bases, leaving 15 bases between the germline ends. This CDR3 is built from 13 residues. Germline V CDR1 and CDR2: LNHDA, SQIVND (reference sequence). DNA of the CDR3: TGTGCCAGTAGCCCCGGGGTTATCAGTGAGCAGTTCTTC. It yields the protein CASSPGVISEQFF.

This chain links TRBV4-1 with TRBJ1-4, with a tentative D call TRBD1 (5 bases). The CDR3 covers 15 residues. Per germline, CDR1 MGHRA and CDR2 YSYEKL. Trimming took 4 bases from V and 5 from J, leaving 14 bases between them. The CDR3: CASSPNFGGNEKLFF. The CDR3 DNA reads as TGCGCCAGCAGCCCCAACTTTGGGGGAAATGAAAAACTGTTTTTT.

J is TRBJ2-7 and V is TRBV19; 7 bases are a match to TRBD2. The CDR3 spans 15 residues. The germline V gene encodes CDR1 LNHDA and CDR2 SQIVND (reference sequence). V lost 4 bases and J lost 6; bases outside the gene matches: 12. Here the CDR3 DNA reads TGTGCCAGTAGTAGAGGACTAAGCGGGAACACCGAGCAGTACTTC. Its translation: CASSRGLSGNTEQYF.

Written as DNA, the CDR3 is TGTGCCAGCAGTTTAAACGCTGGGAACACCGGGGAGCTGTTTTTT. It specifies CASSLNAGNTGELFF. V gene TRBV27 combines with J gene TRBJ2-2; D is undetermined. V dropped 2 bases and J dropped 1 base, with 8 bases sitting between them. CDR3 size: 15 residues. Germline CDR1 MNHEY, CDR2 SMNVEV (reference sequence).

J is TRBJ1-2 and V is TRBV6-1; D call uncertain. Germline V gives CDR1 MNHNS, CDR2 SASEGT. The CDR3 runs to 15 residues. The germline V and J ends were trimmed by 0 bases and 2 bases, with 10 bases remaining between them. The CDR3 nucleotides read TGTGCCAGCAGTGAAGCGCTTGCACCGAACTATGGCTACACCTTC. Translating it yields CASSEALAPNYGYTF.

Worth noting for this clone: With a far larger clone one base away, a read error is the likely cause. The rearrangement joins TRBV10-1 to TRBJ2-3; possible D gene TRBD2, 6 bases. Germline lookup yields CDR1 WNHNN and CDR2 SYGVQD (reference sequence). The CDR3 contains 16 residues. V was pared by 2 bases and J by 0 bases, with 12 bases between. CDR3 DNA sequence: TGCGCCAGCAGTGAGACAATTGGGGGGAGCACAGATACGCAGTATTTT. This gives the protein CASSETIGGSTDTQYF.

The CDR3 loop is CSVVGHYGYTF. The CDR3 nucleotides are TGCAGCGTTGTGGGTCACTATGGCTACACCTTC. The chain is built from TRBV29-1 and TRBJ1-2; D is undetermined. Trimming shortened V by 4 bases and J by 3 bases, and 6 bases separated the two germline ends. CDR3 length: 11 residues. Germline CDR1 reads SQVTM; CDR2 reads ANQGSEA.

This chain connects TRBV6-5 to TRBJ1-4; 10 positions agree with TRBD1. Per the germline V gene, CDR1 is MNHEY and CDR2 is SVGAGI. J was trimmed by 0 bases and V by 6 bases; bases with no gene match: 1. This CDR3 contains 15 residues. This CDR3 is CASRDRGATNEKLFF. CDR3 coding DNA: TGTGCCAGCAGGGACAGGGGGGCAACTAATGAAAAACTGTTTTTT.

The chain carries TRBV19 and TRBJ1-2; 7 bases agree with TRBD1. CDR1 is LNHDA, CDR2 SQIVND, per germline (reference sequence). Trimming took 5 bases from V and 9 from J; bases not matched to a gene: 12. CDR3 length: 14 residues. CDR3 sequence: CASSALTGDGRYTF. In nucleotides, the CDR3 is TGTGCCAGTAGTGCCTTAACAGGGGATGGACGCTACACCTTC.

In nucleotides, the CDR3 is TGTGCCAGCAGCTTGGACCCGGCGAATGAGCAGTTCTTC. This codes for CASSLDPANEQFF. The V and J genes are TRBV5-4 and TRBJ2-1; no clear D gene. Germline V CDR1 and CDR2: SGHNT, YYREEE (reference sequence). CDR3 size: 13 residues. V was shortened by 0 bases and J by 7 bases, with 8 bases between the two germline ends.